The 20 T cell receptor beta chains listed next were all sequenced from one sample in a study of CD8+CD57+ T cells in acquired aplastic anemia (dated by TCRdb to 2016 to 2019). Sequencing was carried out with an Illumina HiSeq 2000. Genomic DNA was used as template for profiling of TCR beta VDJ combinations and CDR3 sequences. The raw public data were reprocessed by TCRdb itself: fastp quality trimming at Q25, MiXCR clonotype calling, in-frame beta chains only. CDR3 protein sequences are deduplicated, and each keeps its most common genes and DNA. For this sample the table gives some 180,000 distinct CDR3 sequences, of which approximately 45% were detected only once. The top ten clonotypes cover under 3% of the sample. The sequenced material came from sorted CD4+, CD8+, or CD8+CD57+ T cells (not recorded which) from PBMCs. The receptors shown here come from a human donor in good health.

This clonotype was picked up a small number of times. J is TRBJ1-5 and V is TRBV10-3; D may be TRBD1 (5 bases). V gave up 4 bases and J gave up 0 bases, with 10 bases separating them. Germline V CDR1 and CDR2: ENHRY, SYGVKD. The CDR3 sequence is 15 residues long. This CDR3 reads CAISVSGNSNQPQHF. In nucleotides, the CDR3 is TGTGCCATCAGTGTTTCAGGGAATAGCAATCAGCCCCAGCATTTT.

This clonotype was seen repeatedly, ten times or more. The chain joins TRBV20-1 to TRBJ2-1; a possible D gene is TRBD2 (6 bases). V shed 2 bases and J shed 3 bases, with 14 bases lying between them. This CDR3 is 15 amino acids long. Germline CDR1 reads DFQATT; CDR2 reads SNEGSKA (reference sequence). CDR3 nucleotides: TGCAGTGCTAGAAAGTTGATTAGCGGCTACAATGAGCAGTTCTTC. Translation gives CSARKLISGYNEQFF.

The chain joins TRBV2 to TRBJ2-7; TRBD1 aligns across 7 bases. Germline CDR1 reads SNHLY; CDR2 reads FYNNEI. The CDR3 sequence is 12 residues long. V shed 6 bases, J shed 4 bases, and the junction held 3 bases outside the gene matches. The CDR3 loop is CASRAQGYEQYF. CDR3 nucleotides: TGTGCCAGCAGGGCACAGGGGTACGAGCAGTACTTC.

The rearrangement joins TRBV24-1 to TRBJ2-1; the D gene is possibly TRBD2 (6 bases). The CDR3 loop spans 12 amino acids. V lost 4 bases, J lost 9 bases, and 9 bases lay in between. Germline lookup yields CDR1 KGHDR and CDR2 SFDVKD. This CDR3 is CATSDSGPEQFF. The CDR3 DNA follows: TGTGCCACCAGTGACAGCGGGCCTGAGCAGTTCTTC.

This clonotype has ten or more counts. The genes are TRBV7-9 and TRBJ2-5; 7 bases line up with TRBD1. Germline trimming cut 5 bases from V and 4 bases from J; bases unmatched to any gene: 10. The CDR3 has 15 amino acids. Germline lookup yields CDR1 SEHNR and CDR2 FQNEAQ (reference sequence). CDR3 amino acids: CASSPGAGGSETQYF. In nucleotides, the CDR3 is TGTGCCAGCAGCCCAGGGGCAGGGGGTTCAGAGACCCAGTACTTC.

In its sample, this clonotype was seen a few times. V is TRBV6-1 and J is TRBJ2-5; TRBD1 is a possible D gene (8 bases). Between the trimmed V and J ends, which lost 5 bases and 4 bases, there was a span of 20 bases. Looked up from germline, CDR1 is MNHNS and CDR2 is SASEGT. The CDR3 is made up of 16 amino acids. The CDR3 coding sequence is TGTGCCAGCAGTAAATACAGGGGGGGGAGGGCAGAGACCCAGTACTTC. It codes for CASSKYRGGRAETQYF.

CDR3 in amino acids: CASNPGQGRVEQFF. For the CDR3, the DNA is TGTGCCAGCAACCCGGGACAGGGACGGGTTGAGCAGTTCTTC. The chain joins TRBV5-4 to TRBJ2-1; 9 nucleotides match TRBD1. The V and J ends lost 6 bases and 9 bases, in that order; junction bases with no gene match: 10. Germline-derived CDR1 and CDR2 are SGHNT and YYREEE (reference sequence). There are 14 residues in the CDR3.

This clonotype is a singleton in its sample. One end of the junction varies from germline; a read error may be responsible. The CDR3 is CSVERQGTSGCTF. CDR3 DNA: TGCAGCGTTGAAAGACAGGGGACGTCTGGCTGCACCTTC. The chain employs TRBV29-1 and TRBJ1-2; TRBD1 matches at 8 bases. This CDR3 has 13 amino acids. Germline-derived CDR1 and CDR2 are SQVTM and ANQGSEA.

The CDR3 protein is CASIIDRGAEAFF. CDR3 bases: TGTGCCAGCATCATCGACAGGGGCGCTGAAGCTTTCTTT. This chain links TRBV16 with TRBJ1-1; 8 bases fit TRBD1. The germline V gene has CDR1 KGHSY and CDR2 FQNENV. V shed 7 bases, J shed 6 bases, and the junction held 7 bases outside the gene matches. The CDR3 covers 13 residues.

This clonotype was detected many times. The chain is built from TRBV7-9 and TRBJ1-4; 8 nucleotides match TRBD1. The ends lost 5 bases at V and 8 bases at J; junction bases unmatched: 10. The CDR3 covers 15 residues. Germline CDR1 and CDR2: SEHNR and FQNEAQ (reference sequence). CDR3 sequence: CASSDDRGSGEKLFF. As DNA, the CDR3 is TGTGCCAGCAGCGACGACAGGGGTAGCGGCGAAAAACTGTTTTTT. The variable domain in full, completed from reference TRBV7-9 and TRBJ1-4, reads DTGVSQNPRHKITKRGQNVTFRCDPISEHNRLYWYRQTLGQGPEFLTYFQNEAQLEKSRLLSDRFSAERPKGSFSTLEIQRTEQGDSAMYLCASSDDRGSGEKLFFGSGTQLSVL.

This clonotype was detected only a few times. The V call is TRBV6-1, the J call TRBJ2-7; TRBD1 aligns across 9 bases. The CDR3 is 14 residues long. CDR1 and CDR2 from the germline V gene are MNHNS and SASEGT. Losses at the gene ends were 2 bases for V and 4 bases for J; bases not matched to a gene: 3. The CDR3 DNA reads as TGTGCCAGCAGTGAAACTGGACAGGGGTACGAGCAGTACTTC. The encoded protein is CASSETGQGYEQYF.

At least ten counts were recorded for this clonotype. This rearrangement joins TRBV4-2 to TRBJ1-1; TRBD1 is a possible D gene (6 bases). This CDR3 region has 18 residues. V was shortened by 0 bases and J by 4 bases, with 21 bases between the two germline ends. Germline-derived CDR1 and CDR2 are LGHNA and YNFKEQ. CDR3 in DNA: TGTGCCAGCAGCCAAGAGCCCGGGGGGCGAGGGGAACGCACTGAAGCTTTCTTT. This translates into CASSQEPGGRGERTEAFF.

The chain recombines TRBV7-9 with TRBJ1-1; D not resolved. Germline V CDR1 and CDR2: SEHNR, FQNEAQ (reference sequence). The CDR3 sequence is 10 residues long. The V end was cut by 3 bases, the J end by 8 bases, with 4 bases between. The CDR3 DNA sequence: TGTGCCAGCAGCTTCCTCGAAGCTTTCTTT. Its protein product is CASSFLEAFF.

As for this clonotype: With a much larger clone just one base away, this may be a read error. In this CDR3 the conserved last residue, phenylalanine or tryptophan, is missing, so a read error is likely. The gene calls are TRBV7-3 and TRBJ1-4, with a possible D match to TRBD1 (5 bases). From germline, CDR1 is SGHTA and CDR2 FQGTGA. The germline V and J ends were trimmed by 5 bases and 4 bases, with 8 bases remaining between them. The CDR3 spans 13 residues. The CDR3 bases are TGTGCCAGCAGCACGGGACTTAATGAAAAACTGTTTTTG. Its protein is CASSTGLNEKLFL.

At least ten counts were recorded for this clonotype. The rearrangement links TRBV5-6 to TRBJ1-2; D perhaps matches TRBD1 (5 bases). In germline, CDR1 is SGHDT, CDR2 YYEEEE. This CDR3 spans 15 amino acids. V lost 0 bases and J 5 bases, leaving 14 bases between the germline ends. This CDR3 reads CASSLAGDPWYGYTF. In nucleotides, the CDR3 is TGTGCCAGCAGCTTGGCGGGGGACCCCTGGTATGGCTACACCTTC.

CDR3 bases: TGTGCCAGTAGACCTGCTGGGAGGCGGGCAGATACGCAGTATTTT. Translation gives CASRPAGRRADTQYF. The chain combines TRBV19 with TRBJ2-3; perhaps TRBD2 as D (6 bases). CDR1 and CDR2 (germline): LNHDA, SQIVND (reference sequence). This CDR3 has 15 residues. The V gene lost 6 bases and the J gene lost 4 bases, with 17 bases spanning the gap.

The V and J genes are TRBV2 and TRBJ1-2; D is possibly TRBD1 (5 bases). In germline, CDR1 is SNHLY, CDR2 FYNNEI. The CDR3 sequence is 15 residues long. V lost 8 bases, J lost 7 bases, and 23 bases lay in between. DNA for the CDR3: TGTGCCAGCGCCTATCGGAGGGGAGGAGCCTGTGGCTACACCTTC. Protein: CASAYRRGGACGYTF.

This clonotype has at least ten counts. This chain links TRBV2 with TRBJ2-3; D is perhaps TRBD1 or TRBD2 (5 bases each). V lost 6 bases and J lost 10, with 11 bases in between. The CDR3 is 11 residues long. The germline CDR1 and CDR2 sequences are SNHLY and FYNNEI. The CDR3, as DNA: TGTGCCAGCAGGGAGAGGGGCGCGCAGTATTTT. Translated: CASRERGAQYF. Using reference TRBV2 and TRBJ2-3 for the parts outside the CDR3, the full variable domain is EPEVTQTPSHQVTQMGQEVILRCVPISNHLYFYWYRQILGQKVEFLVSFYNNEISEKSEIFDDQFSVERPDGSNFTLKIRSTKLEDSAMYFCASRERGAQYFGPGTRLTVL.

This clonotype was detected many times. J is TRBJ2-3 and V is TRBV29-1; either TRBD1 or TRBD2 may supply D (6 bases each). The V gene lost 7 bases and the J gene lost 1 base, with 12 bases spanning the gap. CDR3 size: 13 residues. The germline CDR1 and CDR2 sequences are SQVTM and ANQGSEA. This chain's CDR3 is CSAARGRTDTQYF. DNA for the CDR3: TGCAGCGCTGCCCGGGGGCGCACAGATACGCAGTATTTT.

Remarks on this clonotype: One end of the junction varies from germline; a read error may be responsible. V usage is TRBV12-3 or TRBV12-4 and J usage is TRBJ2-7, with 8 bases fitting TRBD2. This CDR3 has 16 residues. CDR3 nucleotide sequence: TGTGTCAGCAGTCCCACTCCTCCGGGACTAGAGGACGTGCAGTACTTC. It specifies CVSSPTPPGLEDVQYF.